This T cell receptor (beta chain) derives from a study of healthy donors' naive CD4 and CD8 T cells. The germline V gene has CDR1 GTSNPN and CDR2 SVGIG (reference sequence). CDR3 size: 13 residues. Trimming took off 4 bases at V and 7 bases at J, with 11 bases between the two ends. Each TCR library used around 0.5 ug of total RNA and a linear amplification protocol. TCRdb itself ran the reads through MiXCR, one entry per CDR3 protein. The sample has 200,000 or so distinct CDR3 sequences, 74% seen once. The receptor was isolated from a pool of human donors in good health; the sample pools cells from several healthy donors. The J gene is TRBJ1-6, the V gene TRBV30; possible D gene TRBD1, 5 bases. Sequences were obtained from naive CD4+ and CD8+ T cells sorted from blood, pooled from several donors. CDR3 bases: TGTGCCTGGACCATCCCAGGGAATTCACCCCTCCACTTT. It codes for CAWTIPGNSPLHF.